The rows below give T cell receptor beta chains drawn from one sample of a study of cytomegalovirus exposure and HLA in healthy donors. The data were produced by immunoSEQ multiplex PCR, yet TCRdb's version contains in-frame clones alone and is incomplete. This repertoire shows roughly 190,000 clones, about four fifths found once; its top ten account for around 14%. The sequencing sample was made of PBMCs. The receptors here all came from a woman aged 25 to 45 in good health and CMV-seropositive. Each CDR3 is given with its conserved first and last residue. D genes are given only for firm matches. The size entry is marked missing in some rows and otherwise reads once, few, many or a size class.

v_gene	j_gene	abundance	d_gene	CDR3aa	CDR3nt
TRBV29-1	TRBJ2-6	.	TRBD1	CSSETRDRVSGANVLTF	TGCAGCTCTGAAACCCGGGACAGGGTATCTGGGGCCAACGTCCTGACTTTC
TRBV7-9	TRBJ1-1	.	TRBD1	CASRRGQGDTEAFF	TGTGCCAGCAGGAGGGGACAGGGAGACACTGAAGCTTTCTTT
TRBV5-4	TRBJ2-5	.	.	CASSLEGPRAETQYF	TGTGCCAGCAGCTTGGAGGGTCCGCGGGCAGAGACCCAGTACTTC
TRBV7-5	TRBJ2-5	.	.	CARSLRTGRETQYF	TGTGCCAGAAGCTTAAGAACGGGTCGGGAGACCCAGTACTTC
TRBV30	TRBJ2-5	.	TRBD1	CAWSLDRGRSETQYF	TGTGCCTGGAGTTTGGACAGGGGGCGTTCAGAGACCCAGTACTTC
TRBV30	TRBJ1-1	few	TRBD1	CAWSTGGNTEAFF	TGTGCCTGGAGTACAGGGGGAAACACTGAAGCTTTCTTT
TRBV5-1	TRBJ2-6	.	TRBD1	CASSLTSGRGYGGANVLTF	TGCGCCAGCAGCTTGACTTCGGGCAGGGGGTATGGTGGGGCCAACGTCCTGACTTTC
TRBV19	TRBJ2-7	.	TRBD2	CASSQLAEGSYEQYF	TGTGCCAGTAGTCAACTAGCGGAGGGTAGTTACGAGCAGTACTTC
TRBV28	TRBJ2-5	.	TRBD2	CASSYGTSGSGETQYF	TGTGCCAGCAGTTACGGGACTAGCGGGAGTGGAGAGACCCAGTACTTC
TRBV29-1	TRBJ1-2	.	.	CSVEGGPPNYGYTF	TGCAGCGTTGAAGGAGGGCCCCCTAACTATGGCTACACCTTC
TRBV18	TRBJ1-4	.	.	CASSPLATNEKLFF	TGTGCCAGCTCACCGCTAGCAACTAATGAAAAACTGTTTTTT
TRBV6-5	TRBJ2-3	.	.	CASSYGGTGTDTQYF	TGTGCCAGCAGTTACGGCGGCACAGGAACAGATACGCAGTATTTT
TRBV7-2	TRBJ2-1	.	TRBD2	CASSLGGTINEQFF	TGTGCCAGCAGCTTAGGCGGGACTATCAATGAGCAGTTCTTC
TRBV5-8	TRBJ1-1	.	TRBD1	CASSRDRNTEAFF	TGTGCCAGCAGTCGGGACAGAAACACTGAAGCTTTCTTT
TRBV6-5	TRBJ2-2	.	TRBD2	CASTAGGDPGELFF	TGTGCCAGCACGGCCGGGGGGGATCCCGGGGAGCTGTTTTTT
TRBV7-8	TRBJ2-1	few	.	CASSLGNEASDNEQFF	TGTGCCAGCAGCTTAGGTAATGAAGCTAGCGACAATGAGCAGTTCTTC
TRBV5-1	TRBJ2-7	once	TRBD2	CASSSSGGTSREQYF	TGCGCCAGCAGTTCTAGCGGGGGGACGAGTCGGGAGCAGTACTTC
TRBV5-4	TRBJ2-5	.	.	CASSTGPGETQYF	TGTGCCAGCAGTACAGGGCCCGGGGAGACCCAGTACTTC